This TCR beta chain was found in a study of T cells after yellow fever vaccination (dated by TCRdb to between 2018 and 2021). Turning to the overall study: The SMART-Seq v4 Ultra Low Input RNA kit was used to prepare libraries from fractions with low cell numbers. To track T-cell clones before and after primary and booster YFV17D yellow fever vaccination, bulk TCR alpha and beta repertoires were sequenced longitudinally. The cohort comprised two healthy male donors, one aged 18 to 30 and one aged 30 to 40 years. Blood was drawn at multiple timepoints before and after primary and secondary immunization, with bulk PBMC replicates and cell subsets isolated.

The sample's treatment or condition, from its label and the paper: live attenuated yellow fever vaccine strain. PBMCs were isolated from peripheral blood using a standard Ficoll-Paque protocol. Dynabeads CD4 and CD8 positive selection kits were used to isolate the CD4 and CD8 T-cell fractions. RNA was extracted with TriZol from bulk PBMCs, CD4 and CD8 fractions, and dextramer-positive and dextramer-negative fractions. The sequencer was an Illumina NovaSeq 6000. Synthesis of TCR cDNA relied on 5'RACE template switching, a step that introduced a universal primer site along with unique molecular identifiers. cDNA synthesis was primed from both the TCR alpha and TCR beta constant segments. Two PCR steps were used to amplify libraries, with sample barcodes and sequencing adapters being added in the second step. Sequencing of the libraries was done on either Illumina HiSeq 2500 (2x100 bp) or NovaSeq (2x150 bp). As for how the authors treated the data: MIGEC was used to demultiplex reads and collapse the reads into UMI consensus sequences, and MiXCR was used for V(D)J alignment. Vaccine-responding clonotypes were identified with edgeR using replicate PBMC samples, with FDR below 0.01 and a log2 fold change above 5 up to day 15 being required. Each bulk clonotype received a CD4 or CD8 identity based on whether the sequenced CD4 or CD8 repertoire contained that clonotype at higher abundance. The public reads were reanalyzed by TCRdb: fastp trimming at Q25, MiXCR alignment, in-frame beta chains only. Every entry covers one CDR3 protein and lists the most common genes and DNA from its rows. The V and J calls reflect TCRdb's pipeline rather than the authors' work. This sample gives 120,000 or so distinct CDR3 sequences in total; roughly 15% of them show up just once. The ten largest make up roughly two fifths of the sample.

Reading the germline V gene gives CDR1 MGHRA and CDR2 YSYEKL. The CDR3 runs 15 amino acids, cysteine and phenylalanine included. Only the CDR3 portion is preserved as DNA: 45 bases, with reading frame beginning at the first base. V is clipped by 4 bases and J by 5 bases, and the sequence between their germline boundaries is 16 bases long. The paper's findings and limits, for the study overall: A small fraction of clonotypes showed up in both the CD4 and CD8 compartments, probably as a result of convergent recombination. Computational filtering was needed because FACS-sorted repertoires could contain abundant contaminating clonotypes from the bulk population. Because only a couple of donors were included in the study, the extent to which the findings can be generalized is limited. Compared with the primary T-cell response, the secondary T-cell response was weaker but faster, peaking on day 5 rather than day 15. Most clones expanded after primary vaccination (roughly 96% of CD4 and roughly 90% of CD8) were re-detected after the booster, suggesting that broad memory maintenance occurred.

The sample holds a few counts of this clonotype. The target of this receptor is not known. The sample holds no much larger clone one base away, and base qualities are not on file. The starting material was CD8+ T cells sorted from PBMCs, obtained 5 days after the yellow fever booster vaccination. The clonotype originates from a man younger than 30 who received the YFV17D yellow fever vaccine. The chain is assembled from TRBV4-1 and TRBJ2-3; tentative D gene TRBD1, with 7 bases matching. Here the CDR3 is given as CASSRLRGREDTQYF. The nucleotide sequence is given as TGCGCCAGCAGCCGACTAAGGGGGCGGGAAGATACGCAGTATTTT.